The 17 T cell receptor beta chains below all came from one sample that was sequenced in a study of blood T cell repertoires in COVID-19. Clones were sequenced by immunoSEQ multiplex PCR, and TCRdb holds only the in-frame ones, with some missing. The repertoire has roughly 520,000 clones, around 89% of them found once; the top ten carry 1.5% to 2%. Sequenced: PBMCs or T cells enriched from blood (not recorded which). The receptors derive from a woman aged 40 to 50 who had recovered from COVID-19.

V is TRBV10-2 and J is TRBJ2-5; weak D call: TRBD2 (7 bases). V was cut by 7 bases and J by 4 bases, with 16 bases left in between. The CDR3 spans 14 residues. From germline, CDR1 is WSHSY and CDR2 SAAADI. CDR3 in amino acids: CASTGGGNTETQYF. The CDR3 nucleotides are TGCGCCAGCACGGGGGGCGGAAACACAGAGACCCAGTACTTC.

The rearrangement links TRBV3-1 (or the pseudogene TRBV3-2) to TRBJ1-2, with D perhaps TRBD1 (5 bases). The germline V gene has CDR1 LGHDT and CDR2 YNNKEL (reference sequence). The CDR3 is 17 amino acids. Deletions cut 0 bases from V and 1 base from J, with 15 bases between. CDR3 protein: CASSQEDDSHLNYGYTF. The CDR3 DNA reads TGTGCCAGCAGCCAAGAAGACGACAGCCACCTTAACTATGGCTACACCTTC.

The chain has TRBV5-1 and TRBJ2-1; 8 bases align to TRBD2. This CDR3 has 16 amino acids. V dropped 0 bases and J dropped 2; count of bases not matched to a gene: 4. Germline V lookup: CDR1 SGHRS, CDR2 YFSETQ. CDR3 in amino acids: CASSLVPGGPYNEQFF. CDR3 DNA sequence: TGCGCCAGCAGCTTGGTACCGGGAGGGCCCTACAATGAGCAGTTCTTC.

This clone was found once. The gene calls are TRBV9 and TRBJ2-1; D ambiguous. Germline CDR1 and CDR2: SGDLS and YYNGEE. The ends were cut back, 0 bases at V and 5 bases at J, with 6 bases in the middle. The CDR3 has 13 amino acids. Here the CDR3 reads CASSVARHNEQFF. The CDR3 nucleotides are TGTGCCAGCAGCGTAGCCCGTCACAATGAGCAGTTCTTC. Drawing the rest from reference TRBV9 and TRBJ2-1, the complete variable domain is DSGVTQTPKHLITATGQRVTLRCSPRSGDLSVYWYQQSLDQGLQFLIQYYNGEERAKGNILERFSAQQFPDLHSELNLSSLELGDSALYFCASSVARHNEQFFGPGTRLTVL.

On this clone: Other DNA sequences within the sample encode an identical CDR3. The V call is TRBV29-1, the J call TRBJ1-4, with unresolved D. V lost 1 base, J lost 0 bases, and 6 bases lay in between. The CDR3 is 14 amino acids. From germline, CDR1 is SQVTM and CDR2 ANQGSEA. The CDR3 nucleotides read TGCAGCGTTGAAGGCACTGCAACTAATGAAAAACTGTTTTTT. Translated: CSVEGTATNEKLFF.

The gene calls are TRBV27 and TRBJ2-2; D gene uncertain. CDR1 and CDR2 (germline): MNHEY, SMNVEV (reference sequence). The CDR3 is 14 residues long. Trimming pared 3 bases from V and 1 base from J, leaving 6 bases between. This chain's CDR3 is CASSLYGNTGELFF. DNA of the CDR3: TGTGCCAGCAGTTTGTACGGGAACACCGGGGAGCTGTTTTTT.

J is TRBJ1-3 and V is TRBV5-6; TRBD1 might be the D (5 bases). The V gene's germline CDR1 is SGHDT and CDR2 YYEEEE. V lost 7 bases, J lost 4 bases, and 9 bases lay in between. This CDR3 is 12 amino acids long. The CDR3 spells CASATGGNTIYF. CDR3 DNA sequence: TGTGCCAGCGCCACAGGCGGAAACACCATATATTTT.

A note on this clone: An end of the junction differs from the germline gene, which may be a read error. The V gene is TRBV19, the J gene TRBJ2-7, with TRBD2 matching 7 bases. Per germline, CDR1 LNHDA and CDR2 SQIVND (reference sequence). The CDR3 extends over 13 amino acids. CDR3 region: CASSIAGTYEQYF. The CDR3 nucleotides read TGTGCCAGTAGCATAGCGGGTACCTACGAGCAGTACTTC.

The V gene is TRBV11-2, the J gene TRBJ1-2; D is uncertain. V shed 1 base and J shed 8 bases, with 11 bases lying between them. From germline, CDR1 is SGHAT and CDR2 FQNNGV. The CDR3 runs to 13 residues. The CDR3 loop is CASSLGGIRGYTF. The CDR3, as DNA: TGTGCCAGCAGCTTAGGAGGGATACGAGGCTACACCTTC. Together with reference TRBV11-2 and TRBJ1-2, the CDR3 gives the full variable domain: EAGVAQSPRYKIIEKRQSVAFWCNPISGHATLYWYQQILGQGPKLLIQFQNNGVVDDSQLPKDRFSAERLKGVDSTLKIQPAKLEDSAVYLCASSLGGIRGYTFGSGTRLTVV.

The CDR3 DNA follows: TGCGCCAGCAGCTTGAGACAGGGGGCGAATGAGCAGTTCTTC. Amino acids: CASSLRQGANEQFF. V usage is TRBV5-1 and J usage is TRBJ2-1; 10 nucleotides match TRBD1. The CDR3 spans 14 residues. CDR1 is SGHRS and CDR2 is YFSETQ in the germline V gene. The ends lost 1 base at V and 7 bases at J; junction bases unmatched: 2.

The CDR3 loop is CASSYSIRPLWDTQYF. DNA of the CDR3: TGTGCCAGCAGTTACTCGATTCGTCCACTATGGGATACGCAGTATTTT. The genes are TRBV6-5 and TRBJ2-3, with D unresolved. Germline CDR1 MNHEY, CDR2 SVGAGI. Between the trimmed V and J ends, which lost 0 bases and 6 bases, there was a span of 16 bases. This CDR3 spans 16 amino acids.

The chain links TRBV7-9 to TRBJ1-5; perhaps TRBD1 as D (5 bases). Germline V gene data show CDR1 as SEHNR and CDR2 as FQNEAQ (reference sequence). The CDR3 covers 15 residues. Between the trimmed V and J ends, which lost 4 bases and 4 bases, there was a span of 14 bases. As DNA, the CDR3 is TGTGCCAGCAGCTCGTCCGACGGGGGAAATCAGCCCCAGCATTTT. Its translation is CASSSSDGGNQPQHF.

The chain links TRBV11-2 to TRBJ2-3; 7 bases map to TRBD2. J was trimmed by 4 bases and V by 5 bases; bases with no gene match: 21. CDR1 SGHAT and CDR2 FQNNGV come from the germline V gene. This CDR3 has 19 residues. The CDR3 reads CASSILRRGGRRLADTQYF. In DNA form, the CDR3 reads TGTGCCAGCAGCATCTTAAGAAGGGGCGGGAGAAGGTTGGCAGATACGCAGTATTTT.

This chain joins TRBV10-2 and TRBJ2-1; 11 nucleotides agree with TRBD2. Looked up from germline, CDR1 is WSHSY and CDR2 is SAAADI. V lost 8 bases and J lost 9; bases outside the gene matches: 0. CDR3 length: 11 amino acids. CDR3 in DNA: TGCGCCAGCGGACTAGCGGGTGAGCAGTTCTTC. Translating gives CASGLAGEQFF.

The chain is built from TRBV7-2 and TRBJ2-1; no reliable D call. Germline V CDR1 and CDR2: SGHTA, FQGNSA. V lost 1 base and J lost 11, with 21 bases in between. The CDR3 is made up of 16 amino acids. CDR3 protein: CASSLGLAGTMSKQFF. The CDR3, as DNA: TGTGCCAGCAGCTTAGGGCTGGCAGGTACAATGAGTAAGCAGTTCTTC.

This clone was picked up one time. V and J are TRBV5-1 and TRBJ2-3, with TRBD1 identical over 7 bases. Unmatched junction bases numbered 3, after V lost 0 bases and J lost 5 bases. The CDR3 is made up of 14 amino acids. The germline CDR1 and CDR2 sequences are SGHRS and YFSETQ. DNA of the CDR3: TGCGCCAGCAGCTTGGAGGCAGGGGGAGATACGCAGTATTTT. Translated, it gives CASSLEAGGDTQYF. Combining the CDR3 with reference TRBV5-1 and TRBJ2-3 gives the whole variable domain KAGVTQTPRYLIKTRGQQVTLSCSPISGHRSVSWYQQTPGQGLQFLFEYFSETQRNKGNFPGRFSGRQFSNSRSEMNVSTLELGDSALYLCASSLEAGGDTQYFGPGTRLTVL.

This clone was detected only a few times. V and J are TRBV30 and TRBJ1-3; maybe TRBD1 (5 bases). The V gene lost 1 base and the J gene lost 0 bases, with 19 bases spanning the gap. Germline lookup yields CDR1 GTSNPN and CDR2 SVGIG (reference sequence). This CDR3 has 18 residues. The CDR3 loop reads CAWSGWKGHSSSGNTIYF. In nucleotides, the CDR3 is TGTGCCTGGAGTGGGTGGAAAGGACACTCTAGCTCTGGAAACACCATATATTTT.